What follows are 20 T cell receptor beta chains derived from one specimen sequenced in a study of T cell repertoires in aging, cancer and after chemotherapy. Multiplex touch-down PCR with TRB-A/B primers amplified rearranged V-D-J TRB sequences. A single record per CDR3 protein comes from TCRdb applying MiXCR to the multiplex PCR reads. Here the sample spans over 8,500 distinct CDR3 sequences, roughly 30% being singletons. TCR beta rearrangements were amplified from peripheral blood genomic DNA. Input material: blood. The receptors here all came from a human donor in good health.

J is TRBJ2-3 and V is TRBV29-1; 8 positions match TRBD1. The CDR3 covers 14 residues. V was pared by 4 bases and J by 6 bases, with 9 bases of the junction left unmatched. Germline CDR1 is SQVTM and CDR2 is ANQGSEA. Here the CDR3 DNA reads TGCAGCGTTGTTGACAGGGGCGGTGGGGATACGCAGTATTTT. It is translated as CSVVDRGGGDTQYF.

This clonotype has a handful of counts. The chain is built from TRBV15 and TRBJ1-1, with unresolved D. The CDR3 sequence is 17 residues long. Germline-derived CDR1 and CDR2 are LNHNV and YYDKDF (reference sequence). Deletions cut 0 bases from V and 4 bases from J, with 18 bases between. The CDR3 DNA follows: TGTGCCACCAGCAGAGATTATTCGGTGGGTGCGGGCACTGAAGCTTTCTTT. It specifies CATSRDYSVGAGTEAFF.

This clonotype was observed a few times. The chain employs TRBV20-1 and TRBJ2-1; 10 nucleotides line up with TRBD2. This CDR3 has 18 amino acids. After removal of 3 bases from V and 0 bases from J, the junction contained 11 bases not matched to a gene. Germline loops: CDR1 DFQATT, CDR2 SNEGSKA (reference sequence). CDR3 in amino acids: CSASGLAASRSSYNEQFF. CDR3 coding DNA: TGCAGTGCTAGTGGACTAGCGGCTTCTAGGAGCTCCTACAATGAGCAGTTCTTC.

The chain uses TRBV5-4 and TRBJ2-7, with TRBD1 as a possible D gene (6 bases). The CDR3 totals 13 residues. Germline CDR1 SGHNT, CDR2 YYREEE (reference sequence). V was cut by 3 bases and J by 6 bases, with 13 bases left in between. The CDR3 protein is CASSSGQFAEQYF. The CDR3 nucleotides are TGTGCCAGCAGCTCTGGACAGTTTGCCGAGCAGTACTTC. The variable domain in full, with the rest retrieved from reference TRBV5-4 and TRBJ2-7, is ETGVTQSPTHLIKTRGQQVTLRCSSQSGHNTVSWYQQALGQGPQFIFQYYREEENGRGNFPPRFSGLQFPNYSSELNVNALELDDSALYLCASSSGQFAEQYFGPGTRLTVT.

In its sample, this clonotype was seen a few times. The V and J genes are TRBV19 and TRBJ2-5; D gene ambiguous. This CDR3 is 12 amino acids long. V was shortened by 4 bases and J by 9 bases, with 12 bases between the two germline ends. From germline, CDR1 is LNHDA and CDR2 SQIVND (reference sequence). This CDR3 reads CASSTQKGAQYF. CDR3 DNA: TGTGCCAGTAGTACTCAAAAAGGCGCCCAGTACTTC. Complete variable domain (other parts from reference TRBV19 and TRBJ2-5): DGGITQSPKYLFRKEGQNVTLSCEQNLNHDAMYWYRQDPGQGLRLIYYSQIVNDFQKGDIAEGYSVSREKKESFPLTVTSAQKNPTAFYLCASSTQKGAQYFGPGTRLLVL.

This chain joins TRBV7-2 and TRBJ2-1; 16 bases match TRBD2. V lost 1 base, J lost 4 bases, and 7 bases stayed unmatched. This CDR3 has 19 amino acids. Germline V CDR1 and CDR2: SGHTA, FQGNSA. The CDR3 sequence: CASSLDGTSGRGLYNEQFF. The CDR3 DNA reads as TGTGCCAGCAGCTTAGACGGGACTAGCGGGAGGGGATTGTACAATGAGCAGTTCTTC.

This clonotype showed up just a few times. In nucleotides, the CDR3 is TGTGCCAGCTCACCACCGGGATCTGGAAACACCATATATTTT. Translated, it gives CASSPPGSGNTIYF. V usage is TRBV18 and J usage is TRBJ1-3, with unresolved D. The V gene's germline CDR1 is KGHSH and CDR2 LQKENI. Between the trimmed V and J ends, which lost 0 bases and 1 base, there was a span of 4 bases. This CDR3 comprises 14 residues.

This clonotype has just a few counts. The gene calls are TRBV7-2 and TRBJ2-7; D remains unclear. The CDR3 loop spans 11 amino acids. The germline CDR1 and CDR2 sequences are SGHTA and FQGNSA. V dropped 5 bases and J dropped 7 bases, with 9 bases sitting between them. In DNA form, the CDR3 reads TGTGCCAGCAGCCCTGACTGGGAGCAGTACTTC. This translates into CASSPDWEQYF.

This clonotype was observed a handful of times. V and J are TRBV24-1 and TRBJ2-1; tentative D call: TRBD1 (6 bases). CDR1 KGHDR and CDR2 SFDVKD come from the germline V gene. Between the trimmed V and J ends, which lost 7 bases and 8 bases, there was a span of 23 bases. This CDR3 spans 16 amino acids. CDR3 nucleotide sequence: TGTGCCACCAGAGAGGGGGTCTTGGGCAGGGCGGATGAGCAGTTCTTC. Protein: CATREGVLGRADEQFF.

The chain carries TRBV30 and TRBJ2-5; 8 bases align to TRBD2. Per the germline V gene, CDR1 is GTSNPN and CDR2 is SVGIG (reference sequence). CDR3 length: 18 amino acids. J was trimmed by 5 bases and V by 3 bases; bases with no gene match: 20. CDR3 sequence (DNA): TGTGCCTGGAGACCTGTCTCCGGGACTAGATACCGGTCGGAGACCCAGTACTTC. Its translation: CAWRPVSGTRYRSETQYF.

The chain combines TRBV20-1 with TRBJ2-4; unclear D gene. The CDR3 is made up of 13 amino acids. Between the trimmed V and J ends, which lost 3 bases and 2 bases, there was a span of 8 bases. In germline, CDR1 is DFQATT, CDR2 SNEGSKA (reference sequence). This CDR3 is CSASTPTKNIQYF. The CDR3 nucleotides read TGCAGTGCTAGTACGCCGACCAAAAACATTCAGTACTTC.

This clonotype was seen a few times. V gene TRBV19 combines with J gene TRBJ2-3; D is undetermined. The CDR3 sequence is 15 residues long. CDR1 is LNHDA, CDR2 SQIVND, per germline (reference sequence). Deletions cut 4 bases from V and 2 bases from J, with 13 bases between. As DNA, the CDR3 is TGTGCCAGTAGTACGACACCTCTACACACAGATACGCAGTATTTT. Translation: CASSTTPLHTDTQYF.

This clonotype appeared a few times. The CDR3 DNA follows: TGCAGTGCTGTGGTAGGGCACGGCAGAGATACGCAGTATTTT. It translates to CSAVVGHGRDTQYF. The chain uses TRBV20-1 and TRBJ2-3; D ambiguous. The CDR3 has 14 residues. In germline, CDR1 is DFQATT, CDR2 SNEGSKA (reference sequence). V lost 5 bases and J lost 5, with 17 bases in between.

This clonotype was observed a few times. The chain carries TRBV6-6 and TRBJ1-1, with D perhaps TRBD1 (5 bases). Germline assignment: CDR1 MNHNY and CDR2 SVGAGI (reference sequence). The V end was cut by 2 bases, the J end by 11 bases, with 18 bases between. This CDR3 spans 14 amino acids. DNA for the CDR3: TGTGCCAGCAGTTACGACTCCAGGGAAAGGACGGCTTTCTTT. Amino acids: CASSYDSRERTAFF.

This clonotype appeared a few times. The chain combines TRBV30 with TRBJ1-5; D gene uncertain. CDR1 and CDR2 from the germline V gene are GTSNPN and SVGIG (reference sequence). CDR3 length: 14 amino acids. V lost 5 bases, J lost 2 bases, and 13 bases lay in between. The CDR3 reads CAWGLGQGNQPQHF. The CDR3 DNA follows: TGTGCCTGGGGGTTAGGGCAGGGCAATCAGCCCCAGCATTTT.

The V call is TRBV10-3, the J call TRBJ2-7, with D tentatively TRBD2 (6 bases). The V end lost 10 bases, the J end lost 1 base, and 17 bases lay between the germline ends. The CDR3 runs 14 residues. The germline V gene encodes CDR1 ENHRY and CDR2 SYGVKD. CDR3: CATEAGKGSYEQYF. In DNA, the CDR3 is TGTGCCACCGAGGCGGGAAAAGGGTCCTACGAGCAGTACTTC.

In DNA form, the CDR3 reads TGTGCCAGCAGCTTAACTCGGGAGCCCCTCAGGGGTGATACGCAGTATTTT. Residues: CASSLTREPLRGDTQYF. V gene TRBV13 combines with J gene TRBJ2-3; perhaps D is TRBD1 or TRBD2 (6 bases each). V was trimmed by 2 bases and J by 6 bases, leaving 21 bases between them. The CDR3 length is 17 residues. In germline, CDR1 is PRHDT, CDR2 FYEKMQ (reference sequence).

Sample share makes this clonotype medium-sized (0.01 to 0.1%). The chain is built from TRBV7-2 and TRBJ1-2, with a tentative D call TRBD1 (6 bases). The CDR3 contains 17 residues. V was pared by 1 base and J by 2 bases, with 17 bases between. Germline V gene data show CDR1 as SGHTA and CDR2 as FQGNSA. CDR3 nucleotide sequence: TGTGCCAGCAGCTTAGAAACGGGACACCGAGGGAACTATGGCTACACCTTC. This sequence encodes CASSLETGHRGNYGYTF.

The V call is TRBV12-3 or TRBV12-4, the J call TRBJ1-5; D perhaps matches TRBD1 (6 bases). V was clipped by 8 bases and J by 3 bases, with 14 bases between them. The CDR3 spans 14 residues. DNA of the CDR3: TGTGCCAGCGTTGCAGGGGTGGCCAATCAGCCCCAGCATTTT. Its protein is CASVAGVANQPQHF.

The chain recombines TRBV30 with TRBJ2-5; D not resolved. The CDR3 sequence is 15 residues long. V was clipped by 4 bases and J by 0 bases, with 15 bases between them. Germline V lookup: CDR1 GTSNPN, CDR2 SVGIG (reference sequence). CDR3 residues: CAWNPGELYQETQYF. The CDR3 DNA follows: TGTGCCTGGAATCCGGGCGAATTGTACCAAGAGACCCAGTACTTC.